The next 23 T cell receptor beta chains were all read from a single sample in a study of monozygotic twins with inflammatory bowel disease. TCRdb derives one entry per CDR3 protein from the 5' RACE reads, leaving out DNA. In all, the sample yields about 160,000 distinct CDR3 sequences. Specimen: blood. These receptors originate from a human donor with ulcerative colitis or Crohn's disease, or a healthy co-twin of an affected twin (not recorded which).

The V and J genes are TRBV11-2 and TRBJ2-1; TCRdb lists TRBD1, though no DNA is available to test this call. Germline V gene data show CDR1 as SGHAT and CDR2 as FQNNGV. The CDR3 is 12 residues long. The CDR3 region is CASSPGRDEQFF.

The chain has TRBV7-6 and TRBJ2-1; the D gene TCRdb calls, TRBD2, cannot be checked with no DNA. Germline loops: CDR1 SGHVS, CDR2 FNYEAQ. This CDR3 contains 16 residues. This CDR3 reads CASSSSGSGGYNEQFF.

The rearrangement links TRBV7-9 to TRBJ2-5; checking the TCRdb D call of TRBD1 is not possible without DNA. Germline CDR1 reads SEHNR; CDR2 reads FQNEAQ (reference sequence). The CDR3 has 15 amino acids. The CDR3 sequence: CASSLLPGARETQYF.

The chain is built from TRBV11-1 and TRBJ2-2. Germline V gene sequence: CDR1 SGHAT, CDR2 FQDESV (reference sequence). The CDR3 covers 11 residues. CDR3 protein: CASRSTGELFF.

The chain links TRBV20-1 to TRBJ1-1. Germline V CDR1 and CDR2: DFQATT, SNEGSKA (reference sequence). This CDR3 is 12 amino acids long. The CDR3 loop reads CSASNHPTEAFF.

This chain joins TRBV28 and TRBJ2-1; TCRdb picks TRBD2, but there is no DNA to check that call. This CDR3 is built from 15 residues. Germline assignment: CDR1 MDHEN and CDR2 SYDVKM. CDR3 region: CASPSGTSPENEQFF.

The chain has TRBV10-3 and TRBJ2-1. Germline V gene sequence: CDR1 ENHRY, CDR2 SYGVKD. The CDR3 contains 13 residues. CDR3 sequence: CAILRTSDNEQFF.

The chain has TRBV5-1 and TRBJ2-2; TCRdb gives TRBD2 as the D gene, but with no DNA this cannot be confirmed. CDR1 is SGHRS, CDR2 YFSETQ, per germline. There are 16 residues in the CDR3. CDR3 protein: CASSSSSGSLAGELFF.

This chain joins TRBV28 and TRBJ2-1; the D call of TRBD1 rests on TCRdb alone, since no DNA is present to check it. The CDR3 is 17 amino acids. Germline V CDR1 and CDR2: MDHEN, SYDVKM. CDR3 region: CASPPQGELSSYNEQFF.

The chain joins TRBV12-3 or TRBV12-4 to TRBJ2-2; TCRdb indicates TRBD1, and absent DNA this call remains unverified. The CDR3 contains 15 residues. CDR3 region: CASSFGGSNTGELFF.

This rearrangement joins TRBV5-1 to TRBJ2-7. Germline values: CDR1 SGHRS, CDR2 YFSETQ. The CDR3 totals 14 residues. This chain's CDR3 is CASSPVYYYGEQYF. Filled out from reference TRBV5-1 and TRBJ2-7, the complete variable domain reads KAGVTQTPRYLIKTRGQQVTLSCSPISGHRSVSWYQQTPGQGLQFLFEYFSETQRNKGNFPGRFSGRQFSNSRSEMNVSTLELGDSALYLCASSPVYYYGEQYFGPGTRLTVT.

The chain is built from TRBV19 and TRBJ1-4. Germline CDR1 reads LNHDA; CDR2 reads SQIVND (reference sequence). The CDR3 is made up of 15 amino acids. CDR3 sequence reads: CASSIGVTANEKLFF.

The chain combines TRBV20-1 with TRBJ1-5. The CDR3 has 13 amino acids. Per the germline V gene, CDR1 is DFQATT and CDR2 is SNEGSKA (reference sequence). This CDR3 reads CSARATGDQPQHF.

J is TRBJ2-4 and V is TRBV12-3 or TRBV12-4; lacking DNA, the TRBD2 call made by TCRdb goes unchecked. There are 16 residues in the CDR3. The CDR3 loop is CASSFPAGGPRNMQYF.

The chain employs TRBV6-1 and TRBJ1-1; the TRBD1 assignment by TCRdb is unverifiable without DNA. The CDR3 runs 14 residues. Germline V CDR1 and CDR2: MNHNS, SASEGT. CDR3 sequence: CASSAQVMNTEAFF.

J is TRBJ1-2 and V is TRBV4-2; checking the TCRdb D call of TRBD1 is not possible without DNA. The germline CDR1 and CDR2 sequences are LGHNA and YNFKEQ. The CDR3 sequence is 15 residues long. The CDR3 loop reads CASSPATGWEYGYTF.

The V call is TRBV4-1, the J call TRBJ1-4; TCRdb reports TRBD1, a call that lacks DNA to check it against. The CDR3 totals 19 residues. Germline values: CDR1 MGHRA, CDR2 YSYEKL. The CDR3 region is CASSQDPPRGFSESEKLFF.

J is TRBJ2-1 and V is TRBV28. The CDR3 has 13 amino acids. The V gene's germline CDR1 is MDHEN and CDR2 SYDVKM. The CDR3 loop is CASSLDPHNEQFF.

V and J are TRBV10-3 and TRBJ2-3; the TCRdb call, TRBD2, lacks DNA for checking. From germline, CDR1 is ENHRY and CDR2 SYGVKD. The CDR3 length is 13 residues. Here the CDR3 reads CAIKEGVADTQYF.

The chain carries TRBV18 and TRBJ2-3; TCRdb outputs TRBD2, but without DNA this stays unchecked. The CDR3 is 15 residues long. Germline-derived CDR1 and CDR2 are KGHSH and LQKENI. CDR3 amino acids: CASSPFSGPTDTQYF.

CDR3 loop: CSAQVLDASSYNEQFF. The chain uses TRBV29-1 and TRBJ2-1. CDR3 length equals 16 residues. The germline CDR1 and CDR2 sequences are SQVTM and ANQGSEA.

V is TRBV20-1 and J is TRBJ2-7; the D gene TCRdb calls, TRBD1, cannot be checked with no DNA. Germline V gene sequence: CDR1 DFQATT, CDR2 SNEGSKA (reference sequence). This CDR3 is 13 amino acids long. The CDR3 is CSARETGWYEQYF.

The CDR3 spells CASSWSGTGAGDTQYF. V gene TRBV7-2 combines with J gene TRBJ2-3; without DNA, the TCRdb call of TRBD1 cannot be checked. Germline CDR1 and CDR2: SGHTA and FQGNSA. The CDR3 runs 16 residues.